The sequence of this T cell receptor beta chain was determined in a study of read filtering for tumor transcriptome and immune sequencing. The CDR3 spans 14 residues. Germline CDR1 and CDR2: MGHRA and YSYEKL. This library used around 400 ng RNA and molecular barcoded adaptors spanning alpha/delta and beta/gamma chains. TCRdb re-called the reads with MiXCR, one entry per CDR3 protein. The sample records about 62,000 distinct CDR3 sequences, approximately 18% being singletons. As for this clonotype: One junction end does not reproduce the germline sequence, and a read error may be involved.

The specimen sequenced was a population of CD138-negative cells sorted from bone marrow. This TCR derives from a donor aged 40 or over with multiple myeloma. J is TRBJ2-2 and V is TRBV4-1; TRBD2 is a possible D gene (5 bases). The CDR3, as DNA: TGCGCCAGCAGACAAGTGGAGGACACCGGGGAGCTGTTTTTT. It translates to CASRQVEDTGELFF.